The 6 T cell receptor beta chains below come from one sample, sequenced in a study of cytomegalovirus exposure and HLA in healthy donors. Primers for the PCR totalled 60 Vbeta and 13 Jbeta. Sequencing was performed with immunoSEQ multiplex PCR; in TCRdb, only in-frame clones are kept and a portion is missing. The table shows about 200,000 clones, with 65% to 80% occurring only once. Sequenced material: PBMCs. The source is a girl aged 2-9 years in good health and CMV-seronegative.

The chain employs TRBV5-6 and TRBJ2-1, with 8 positions matching TRBD2. J lost 8 bases, V lost 4 bases, and 5 bases had no gene match. This CDR3 region has 13 residues. Germline loops: CDR1 SGHDT, CDR2 YYEEEE. The CDR3 region has the DNA TGTGCCAGCAGCGGTGGACTAGCCTATGAGCAGTTCTTC. Its protein product is CASSGGLAYEQFF.

The rearrangement joins TRBV7-9 to TRBJ2-2, with unresolved D. The length of the CDR3 is 11 residues. CDR1 and CDR2 (germline): SEHNR, FQNEAQ (reference sequence). Trimming removed 8 bases from V and 7 bases from J, with 8 bases in between. The CDR3 DNA is TGTGCCAGCTTCCGACACGGGGAGCTGTTTTTT. This sequence encodes CASFRHGELFF.

In DNA, the CDR3 is TGTGCCAGCAGTCTTAGGGGACAGAGATACAATGAGCAGTTCTTC. Translation gives CASSLRGQRYNEQFF. The chain carries TRBV5-4 and TRBJ2-1, with 7 bases lining up with TRBD1. Germline CDR1 is SGHNT and CDR2 is YYREEE (reference sequence). The CDR3 length is 15 residues. Trimming at V came to 5 bases and at J to 4 bases, leaving 9 bases not matched to a gene.

The V gene is TRBV6-5, the J gene TRBJ1-2; tentative D call: TRBD1 (6 bases). CDR1 is MNHEY and CDR2 is SVGAGI in the germline V gene. This CDR3 is built from 13 residues. Trimming stripped 7 bases from V and 4 bases from J, with 13 bases between. For the CDR3, the DNA is TGTGCCAGCAATTCGGGACAAACCTATGGCTACACCTTC. Translating gives CASNSGQTYGYTF.

The chain joins TRBV13 to TRBJ2-1; 11 bases line up with TRBD2. The germline V gene encodes CDR1 PRHDT and CDR2 FYEKMQ (reference sequence). The CDR3 has 15 amino acids. The trim removed 5 bases at V and 7 bases at J, leaving 7 bases unmatched. Written as DNA, the CDR3 is TGTGCCAGCAGCGTAGCGGGAGGGCCTGGGAATGAGCAGTTCTTC. It translates to CASSVAGGPGNEQFF.

The chain links TRBV9 to TRBJ2-7, with TRBD2 identical over 9 bases. Germline lookup yields CDR1 SGDLS and CDR2 YYNGEE. J gave up 2 bases and V 3 bases, and 3 bases lay outside the gene matches. The CDR3 is 14 amino acids. DNA for the CDR3: TGTGCCAGCAGCGACGGCGGGGGGGCCTACGAGCAGTACTTC. Amino acids: CASSDGGGAYEQYF. The entire variable domain, with the rest obtained from reference TRBV9 and TRBJ2-7, is as follows: DSGVTQTPKHLITATGQRVTLRCSPRSGDLSVYWYQQSLDQGLQFLIQYYNGEERAKGNILERFSAQQFPDLHSELNLSSLELGDSALYFCASSDGGGAYEQYFGPGTRLTVT.